Presented here are 28 T cell receptor beta chains from one specimen sequenced in a study of T cell changes during pregnancy in multiple sclerosis. The table came from immunoSEQ multiplex PCR; TCRdb's copy has only in-frame clones and leaves some out. The data show around 70,000 clones, with just under 95% seen just once and less than 2% held by the top ten. The sample consisted of peripheral blood, taken in the second trimester of pregnancy. The origin of the receptors is a female donor with multiple sclerosis, enrolled in a pregnancy study.

The V call is TRBV27, the J call TRBJ1-2; 9 bases map to TRBD1. The CDR3 is made up of 14 amino acids. The junction had 3 bases not matched to a gene; V was cut back by 5 bases and J by 2 bases. Germline V gives CDR1 MNHEY, CDR2 SMNVEV (reference sequence). CDR3 protein: CASSHRGQNYGYTF. The CDR3 bases are TGTGCCAGCAGTCACAGGGGGCAGAACTATGGCTACACCTTC.

V and J are TRBV2 and TRBJ1-2; D is perhaps TRBD1 (6 bases). Trimming left V 7 bases short and J 7 bases short, with 16 bases between. CDR1 and CDR2 (germline): SNHLY, FYNNEI. This CDR3 has 13 amino acids. The CDR3 nucleotides are TGTGCCAGCAACGAGGTGGGGGCCAGTGGCTACACCTTC. The encoded protein is CASNEVGASGYTF.

The chain has TRBV9 and TRBJ1-3; D gene uncertain. The CDR3 is 13 residues long. Per germline, CDR1 SGDLS and CDR2 YYNGEE. Trimming cost V 5 bases and J 4 bases, with 10 bases left between them. The CDR3 is CASSGQFGNTIYF. The CDR3 DNA follows: TGTGCCAGCAGTGGCCAGTTCGGAAACACCATATATTTT.

J is TRBJ2-3 and V is TRBV7-9; 12 nucleotides align to TRBD2. Germline CDR1 SEHNR, CDR2 FQNEAQ (reference sequence). This CDR3 region has 15 residues. The V segment lost 4 bases and the J segment 3 bases; nucleotides outside the gene matches: 2. CDR3 sequence (DNA): TGTGCCAGCAGCTCCGGACTAGCGGGAACAGATACGCAGTATTTT. As protein: CASSSGLAGTDTQYF.

The chain employs TRBV19 and TRBJ2-5; 7 bases match TRBD1. The ends lost 5 bases at V and 1 base at J; junction bases unmatched: 1. This CDR3 is 13 amino acids long. Looked up from germline, CDR1 is LNHDA and CDR2 is SQIVND (reference sequence). The CDR3: CASSDRAQETQYF. CDR3 sequence (DNA): TGTGCCAGTAGTGACAGGGCCCAAGAGACCCAGTACTTC.

The chain employs TRBV27 and TRBJ2-1, with a tentative D call TRBD2 (5 bases). CDR1 is MNHEY, CDR2 SMNVEV, per germline (reference sequence). The ends were cut back, 6 bases at V and 0 bases at J, with 12 bases in the middle. The CDR3 totals 15 residues. CDR3 sequence reads: CASSLTGSSYNEQFF. The CDR3 DNA follows: TGTGCCAGCAGCCTGACGGGAAGCTCCTACAATGAGCAGTTCTTC.

This chain connects TRBV30 to TRBJ2-7; TRBD1 is a possible D gene (6 bases). This CDR3 comprises 13 residues. The germline V gene has CDR1 GTSNPN and CDR2 SVGIG (reference sequence). V lost 1 base to trimming and J lost 2 bases, with 9 bases between them. The CDR3 is CAWSEDSPYEQYF. The CDR3, as DNA: TGTGCCTGGAGTGAGGACAGCCCCTACGAGCAGTACTTC.

The chain carries TRBV4-1 and TRBJ2-7; TRBD2 matches at 9 bases. CDR3 length: 15 residues. J gave up 4 bases and V 3 bases, and 7 bases lay outside the gene matches. CDR1 and CDR2 (germline): MGHRA, YSYEKL. The CDR3 protein is CASSQVDSGRYEQYF. For the CDR3, the DNA is TGCGCCAGCAGCCAGGTTGATAGCGGGAGATACGAGCAGTACTTC.

This sequence joins TRBV4-1 and TRBJ1-5; perhaps TRBD1 as D (5 bases). Germline V gene sequence: CDR1 MGHRA, CDR2 YSYEKL. The ends were cut back, 1 base at V and 6 bases at J, with 16 bases in the middle. The CDR3 extends over 16 amino acids. CDR3 DNA: TGCGCCAGCAGCCAAGCGGGGGGTCGGGGAACTCAGCCCCAGCATTTT. It is translated as CASSQAGGRGTQPQHF.

J is TRBJ2-3 and V is TRBV5-6, with a tentative D call TRBD2 (7 bases). From germline, CDR1 is SGHDT and CDR2 YYEEEE. The CDR3 is 15 residues long. The germline V and J ends were trimmed by 6 bases and 2 bases, with 16 bases remaining between them. The CDR3, as DNA: TGTGCCAGCAAGCTGGAGGGGGGGCCCACAGATACGCAGTATTTT. It encodes CASKLEGGPTDTQYF.

The rearrangement joins TRBV6-9 to TRBJ2-1; TRBD2 matches at 9 bases. This CDR3 contains 15 residues. V shed 5 bases and J 10 bases; nucleotides not matched to a gene: 12. Germline values: CDR1 MNHGY, CDR2 SVAAGI. The CDR3 is CASSPLWGLALEQFF. DNA of the CDR3: TGTGCCAGCAGTCCTCTTTGGGGACTAGCTTTGGAGCAGTTCTTC.

This chain uses TRBV27 with TRBJ2-7; 7 bases align to TRBD1. Germline V gene lookup returns CDR1 MNHEY and CDR2 SMNVEV (reference sequence). CDR3 length: 13 amino acids. The V and J ends lost 2 bases and 5 bases, in that order; junction bases with no gene match: 3. This chain's CDR3 is CASSLNRGHEQYF. CDR3 in DNA: TGTGCCAGCAGTTTAAACAGGGGCCACGAGCAGTACTTC.

The rearrangement joins TRBV7-2 to TRBJ1-5, with D perhaps matching TRBD1 (6 bases). CDR1 and CDR2 (germline): SGHTA, FQGNSA. V gave up 5 bases and J gave up 3 bases, with 11 bases separating them. The CDR3 runs 14 residues. The CDR3 bases are TGTGCCAGCAGCCCCGGGGACAACAATCAGCCCCAGCATTTT. Translating it yields CASSPGDNNQPQHF.

This clone has more than one count but fewer than ten. This chain joins TRBV11-3 and TRBJ1-5; a weak D match, TRBD1 (6 bases). V dropped 2 bases and J dropped 3 bases, with 8 bases sitting between them. This CDR3 region has 14 residues. The V gene's germline CDR1 is SGHNT and CDR2 YENEEA. CDR3 in DNA: TGTGCCAGCAGCTTATCAGGGGACAATCAGCCCCAGCATTTT. As protein: CASSLSGDNQPQHF.

The chain combines TRBV4-1 with TRBJ2-5, with 11 bases lining up with TRBD2. Germline V gene lookup returns CDR1 MGHRA and CDR2 YSYEKL. CDR3 size: 16 residues. V shed 5 bases, J shed 5 bases, and the junction held 10 bases outside the gene matches. CDR3 residues: CASSKGVAGGRETQYF. Written as DNA, the CDR3 is TGCGCCAGCAGCAAAGGGGTAGCGGGGGGGCGGGAGACCCAGTACTTC.

The rearrangement uses TRBV4-1 and TRBJ2-3; 11 bases are a match to TRBD1. The CDR3 runs to 15 residues. CDR1 MGHRA and CDR2 YSYEKL come from the germline V gene. With V trimmed by 5 bases and J by 6 bases, 7 bases remained unmatched. The CDR3 loop is CASSTRDRGGDTQYF. The DNA of the CDR3 is TGCGCCAGCAGCACCCGGGACAGGGGGGGGGATACGCAGTATTTT.

The chain employs TRBV19 and TRBJ2-1, with 7 positions matching TRBD2. The length of the CDR3 is 14 residues. Germline V gene data show CDR1 as LNHDA and CDR2 as SQIVND (reference sequence). Trimming took 4 bases from V and 0 from J; bases not matched to a gene: 0. DNA for the CDR3: TGTGCCAGTAGTAGCGGGAGCTCCTACAATGAGCAGTTCTTC. It specifies CASSSGSSYNEQFF. Full variable domain (outside the CDR3, taken from reference TRBV19 and TRBJ2-1): DGGITQSPKYLFRKEGQNVTLSCEQNLNHDAMYWYRQDPGQGLRLIYYSQIVNDFQKGDIAEGYSVSREKKESFPLTVTSAQKNPTAFYLCASSSGSSYNEQFFGPGTRLTVL.

This clone appeared once. The chain links TRBV9 to TRBJ2-2; D ambiguous. Germline CDR1 reads SGDLS; CDR2 reads YYNGEE. Trimming removed 0 bases at V and 2 bases at J, with 8 bases between. The CDR3 totals 15 residues. Here the CDR3 DNA reads TGTGCCAGCAGCGTAGAGGCTAGTAACACCGGGGAGCTGTTTTTT. As protein: CASSVEASNTGELFF.

This CDR3 reads CASSLFAGAGTEAFF. The CDR3 region has the DNA TGTGCCAGCAGCTTATTTGCGGGGGCTGGCACTGAAGCTTTCTTT. The chain has TRBV7-9 and TRBJ1-1, with TRBD1 as a possible D gene (6 bases). Trimming stripped 2 bases from V and 4 bases from J, with 14 bases between. CDR3 size: 15 residues. Per germline, CDR1 SEHNR and CDR2 FQNEAQ (reference sequence).

This sequence joins TRBV11-3 and TRBJ2-7; 10 bases align to TRBD2. V was clipped by 5 bases and J by 2 bases; unmatched bases: 18. The CDR3 sequence is 19 residues long. CDR1 is SGHNT and CDR2 is YENEEA in the germline V gene. The CDR3 DNA follows: TGTGCCAGCAGCCTAGGCCAACTAGCGGGAACCCTCAGAGCCTACGAGCAGTACTTC. It codes for CASSLGQLAGTLRAYEQYF.

J is TRBJ2-1 and V is TRBV5-6; no firm D call. The CDR3 loop spans 15 amino acids. V lost 4 bases and J lost 0, with 11 bases in between. Germline V lookup: CDR1 SGHDT, CDR2 YYEEEE. The DNA of the CDR3 is TGTGCCAGCAGCCTGGACGCCAGCTCCTACAATGAGCAGTTCTTC. This codes for CASSLDASSYNEQFF.

The rearrangement links TRBV30 to TRBJ1-6; TRBD1 matches 7 bases. CDR3 length: 13 amino acids. The J segment lost 4 bases and the V segment lost 8 bases, leaving 5 bases of the junction unmatched. Germline V CDR1 and CDR2: GTSNPN, SVGIG (reference sequence). The CDR3 DNA reads TGTGCCGTTACACAGGGGTATAATTCACCCCTCCACTTT. Protein product: CAVTQGYNSPLHF.

The chain recombines TRBV5-1 with TRBJ2-5; D unresolved. V was shortened by 0 bases and J by 2 bases, with 5 bases between the two germline ends. There are 13 residues in the CDR3. Germline CDR1 is SGHRS and CDR2 is YFSETQ. The CDR3 is CASSLARQETQYF. DNA of the CDR3: TGCGCCAGCAGCTTGGCTAGACAAGAGACCCAGTACTTC.

The V gene is TRBV5-4, the J gene TRBJ2-3; D might be TRBD1 (5 bases). The CDR3 has 14 residues. Trimming took off 1 base at V and 1 base at J, with 7 bases between the two ends. CDR1 is SGHNT and CDR2 is YYREEE in the germline V gene (reference sequence). The CDR3 sequence: CASSLQGGTDTQYF. DNA for the CDR3: TGTGCCAGCAGCTTGCAGGGCGGCACAGATACGCAGTATTTT.

As to this clone: Relative to the germline gene, one junction end is altered; a read error may explain this. This chain uses TRBV30 with TRBJ1-1; D perhaps matches TRBD1 (6 bases). The germline gives CDR1 GTSNPN, CDR2 SVGIG (reference sequence). The CDR3 spans 17 residues. CDR3 residues: CTWSVPRWGPMNTEAFF. CDR3 in DNA: TGTACCTGGAGTGTACCCCGGTGGGGGCCCATGAACACTGAAGCTTTCTTT.

This chain connects TRBV19 to TRBJ2-7; 9 nucleotides align to TRBD2. Germline CDR1 LNHDA, CDR2 SQIVND (reference sequence). The CDR3 spans 17 residues. Trimming took 3 bases from V and 0 from J; bases not matched to a gene: 9. The CDR3 DNA reads TGTGCCAGTAGTATGGTCGCTCTAGCGGGGCCCTCCTACGAGCAGTACTTC. Its translation: CASSMVALAGPSYEQYF.

The gene calls are TRBV6-4 and TRBJ2-3; 13 bases match TRBD2. CDR3 length equals 15 residues. J gave up 5 bases and V 4 bases, and 3 bases lay outside the gene matches. Germline V CDR1 and CDR2: MRHNA, SNTAGT. The CDR3, as DNA: TGTGCCAGCAGTGCCGGACTAGCGGGAGTAGATACGCAGTATTTT. This codes for CASSAGLAGVDTQYF.

The rearrangement uses TRBV18 and TRBJ2-5; the D gene is possibly TRBD2 (5 bases). The CDR3 contains 17 residues. Trimming pared 5 bases from V and 2 bases from J, leaving 21 bases between. The V gene's germline CDR1 is KGHSH and CDR2 LQKENI. The chain's CDR3 is CASSARVQGRGQETQYF. The CDR3 nucleotides are TGTGCCAGCTCAGCAAGGGTGCAAGGGAGAGGGCAAGAGACCCAGTACTTC.